This T cell receptor (beta chain) was captured by sequencing in a study of vaccination and CD4 T cells after COVID-19. Study context: Convalescent donors totaled six males and four females, including two who were Hispanic.

In regard to this clonotype: Its antigen remains unidentified.

Sequence data for DNA of cultured CD4+ T cells were generated by the Oncomine TCR Beta short-read assay. TCRdb reanalysed the PCR reads using MiXCR and keeps one entry per CDR3 protein. The sample includes approximately 10,000 distinct CDR3 sequences, around 59% of them seen just once. This sample's treatment: approximately nine-day PBMC culture with coronavirus spike peptide pools or control peptides (ViraFEST assay). V was clipped by 5 bases and J by 0 bases, with 9 bases between them. Germline values: CDR1 MNHEY, CDR2 SMNVEV (reference sequence). The CDR3 is 14 amino acids. The study, taken as a whole, reports: Looking at convalescent patients, 304 of their 307 vaccine-specific clones were spike mono-reactive.

The V gene is TRBV27, the J gene TRBJ2-3; D unresolved. This TCR was sampled from a human donor who had recovered from COVID-19. Input material: CD4+ T cells from blood, cultured in vitro. The CDR3 coding sequence is TGTGCCAGCAGTCTCCAGCATAGCACAGATACGCAGTATTTT. Translated: CASSLQHSTDTQYF.